The T cell receptor beta chain under discussion was sequenced for a study of beta chain features in type 1 diabetes. In regard to this clone: One junction end does not reproduce the germline sequence, and a read error may be involved.

The entirety of the isolated RNA underwent reverse transcription, so expressed TCRB transcripts were sequenced. Sequencing was performed with immunoSEQ multiplex PCR; in TCRdb, only in-frame clones are kept and a portion is missing. The profile covers a few hundred thousand clones, with about 32% appearing a single time and 0.05% to 0.065% taken by the ten largest. Germline CDR1 LGHNA, CDR2 YNFKEQ. This CDR3 region has 15 residues. Each sorted population was over 98% pure. The clonotype comes from a man younger than 35 in good health. This chain links TRBV4-2 with TRBJ1-1; D not certain. Sequenced sample: naive CD4+ T cells from blood. CDR3 nucleotides: TGTGCCAGCAGCCAAGATCTGTGGGAGAACGCTGAAGCTTTCTTT. The encoded protein is CASSQDLWENAEAFF.